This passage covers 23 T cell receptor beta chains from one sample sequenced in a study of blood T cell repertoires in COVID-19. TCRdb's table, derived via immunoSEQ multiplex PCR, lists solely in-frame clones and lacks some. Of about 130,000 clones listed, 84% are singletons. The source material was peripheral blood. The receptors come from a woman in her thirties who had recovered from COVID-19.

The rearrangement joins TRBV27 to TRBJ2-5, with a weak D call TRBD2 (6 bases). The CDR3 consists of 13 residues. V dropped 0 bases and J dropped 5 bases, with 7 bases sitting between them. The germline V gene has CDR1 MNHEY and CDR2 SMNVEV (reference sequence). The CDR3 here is CASSLSEGETQYF. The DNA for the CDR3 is TGTGCCAGCAGTTTATCGGAGGGCGAGACCCAGTACTTC.

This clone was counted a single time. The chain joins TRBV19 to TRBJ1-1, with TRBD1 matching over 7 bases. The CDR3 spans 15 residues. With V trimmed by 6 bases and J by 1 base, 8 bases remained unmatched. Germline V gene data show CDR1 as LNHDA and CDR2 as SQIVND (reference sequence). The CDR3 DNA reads TGTGCCAGTAGCACGAGAGGGGGCACGAACACTGAAGCTTTCTTT. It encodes CASSTRGGTNTEAFF.

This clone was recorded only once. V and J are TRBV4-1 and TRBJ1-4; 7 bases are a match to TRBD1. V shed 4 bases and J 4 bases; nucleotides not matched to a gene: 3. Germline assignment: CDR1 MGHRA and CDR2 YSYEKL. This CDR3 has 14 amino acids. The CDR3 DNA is TGCGCCAGCAGCCTGGGACAGCATAATGAAAAACTGTTTTTT. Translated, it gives CASSLGQHNEKLFF.

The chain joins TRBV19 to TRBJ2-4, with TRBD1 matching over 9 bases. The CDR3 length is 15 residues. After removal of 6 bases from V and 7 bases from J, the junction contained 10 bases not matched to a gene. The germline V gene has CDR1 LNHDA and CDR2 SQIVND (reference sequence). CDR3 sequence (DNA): TGTGCCAGTAGGATCGCCGGGACAGGGCACAACATTCAGTACTTC. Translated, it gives CASRIAGTGHNIQYF.

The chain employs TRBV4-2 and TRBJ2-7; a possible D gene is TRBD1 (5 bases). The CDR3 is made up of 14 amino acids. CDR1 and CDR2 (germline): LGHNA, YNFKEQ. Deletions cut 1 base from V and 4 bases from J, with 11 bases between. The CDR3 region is CASSQGRQQYEQYF. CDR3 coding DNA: TGTGCCAGCAGCCAAGGACGACAGCAGTACGAGCAGTACTTC.

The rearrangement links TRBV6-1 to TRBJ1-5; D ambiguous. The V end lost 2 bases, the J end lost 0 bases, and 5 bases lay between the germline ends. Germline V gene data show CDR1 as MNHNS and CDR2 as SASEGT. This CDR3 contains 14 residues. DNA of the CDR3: TGTGCCAGCAGTGAATTAGATAGCAATCAGCCCCAGCATTTT. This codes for CASSELDSNQPQHF.

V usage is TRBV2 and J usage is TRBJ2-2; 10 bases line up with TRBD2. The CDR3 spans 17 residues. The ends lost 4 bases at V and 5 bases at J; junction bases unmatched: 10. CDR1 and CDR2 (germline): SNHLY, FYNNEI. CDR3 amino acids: CASSGLAGLFPTGELFF. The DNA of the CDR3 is TGTGCCAGCAGTGGACTAGCGGGCCTCTTCCCAACCGGGGAGCTGTTTTTT.

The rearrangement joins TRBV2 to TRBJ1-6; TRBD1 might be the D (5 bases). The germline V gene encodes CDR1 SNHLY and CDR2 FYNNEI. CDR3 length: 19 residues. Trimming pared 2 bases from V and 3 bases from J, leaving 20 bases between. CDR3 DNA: TGTGCCAGCAGTGAATGGGGGGACCCTTTGACCTACTATAATTCACCCCTCCACTTT. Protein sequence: CASSEWGDPLTYYNSPLHF. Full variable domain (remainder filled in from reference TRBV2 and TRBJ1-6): EPEVTQTPSHQVTQMGQEVILRCVPISNHLYFYWYRQILGQKVEFLVSFYNNEISEKSEIFDDQFSVERPDGSNFTLKIRSTKLEDSAMYFCASSEWGDPLTYYNSPLHFGNGTRLTVT.

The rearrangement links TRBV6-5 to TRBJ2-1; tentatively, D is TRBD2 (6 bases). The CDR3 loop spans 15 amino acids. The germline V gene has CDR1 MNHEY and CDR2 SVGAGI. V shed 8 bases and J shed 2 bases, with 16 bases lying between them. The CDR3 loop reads CASLKSGSAYNEQFF. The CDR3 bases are TGTGCCAGCCTGAAATCCGGGAGTGCCTACAATGAGCAGTTCTTC.

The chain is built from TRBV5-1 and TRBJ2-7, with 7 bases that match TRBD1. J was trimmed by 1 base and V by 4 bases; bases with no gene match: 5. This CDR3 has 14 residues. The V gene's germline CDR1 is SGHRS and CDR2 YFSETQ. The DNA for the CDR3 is TGCGCCAGCAGCCCGGGGACAGATTCCTACGAGCAGTACTTC. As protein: CASSPGTDSYEQYF.

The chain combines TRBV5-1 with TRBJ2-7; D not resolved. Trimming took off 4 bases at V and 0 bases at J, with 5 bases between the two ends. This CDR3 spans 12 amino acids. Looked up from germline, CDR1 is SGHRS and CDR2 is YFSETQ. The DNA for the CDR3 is TGCGCCAGCAGCGCCGGCTCCTACGAGCAGTACTTC. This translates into CASSAGSYEQYF.

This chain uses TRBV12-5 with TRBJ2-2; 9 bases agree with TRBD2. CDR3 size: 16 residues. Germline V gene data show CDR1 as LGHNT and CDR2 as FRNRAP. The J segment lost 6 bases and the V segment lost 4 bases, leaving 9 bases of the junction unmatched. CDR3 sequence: CASGSPLREGAGELFF. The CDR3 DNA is TGTGCTAGTGGTTCCCCTTTGCGGGAGGGCGCCGGGGAGCTGTTTTTT. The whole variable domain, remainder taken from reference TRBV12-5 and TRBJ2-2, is DARVTQTPRHKVTEMGQEVTMRCQPILGHNTVFWYRQTMMQGLELLAYFRNRAPLDDSGMPKDRFSAEMPDATLATLKIQPSEPRDSAVYFCASGSPLREGAGELFFGEGSRLTVL.

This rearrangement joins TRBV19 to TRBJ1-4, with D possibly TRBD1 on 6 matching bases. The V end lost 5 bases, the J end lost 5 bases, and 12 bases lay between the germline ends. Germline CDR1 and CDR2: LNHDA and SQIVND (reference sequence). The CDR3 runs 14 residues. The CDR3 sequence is CASSRTAQNEKLFF. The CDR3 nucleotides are TGTGCCAGTAGTCGGACAGCCCAGAATGAAAAACTGTTTTTT.

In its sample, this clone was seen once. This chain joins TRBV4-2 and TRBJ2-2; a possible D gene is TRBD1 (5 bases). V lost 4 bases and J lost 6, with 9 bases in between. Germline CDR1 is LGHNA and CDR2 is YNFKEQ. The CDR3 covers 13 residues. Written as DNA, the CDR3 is TGTGCCAGCAGCCTAGGACATCCCGGGGAGCTGTTTTTT. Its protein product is CASSLGHPGELFF.

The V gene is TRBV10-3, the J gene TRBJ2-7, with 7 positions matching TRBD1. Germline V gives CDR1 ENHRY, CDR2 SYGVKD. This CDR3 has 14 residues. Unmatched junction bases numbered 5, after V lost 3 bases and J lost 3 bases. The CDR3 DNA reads TGTGCCATCAGTGAAAGGACAGGTATCTACGAGCAGTACTTC. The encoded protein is CAISERTGIYEQYF.

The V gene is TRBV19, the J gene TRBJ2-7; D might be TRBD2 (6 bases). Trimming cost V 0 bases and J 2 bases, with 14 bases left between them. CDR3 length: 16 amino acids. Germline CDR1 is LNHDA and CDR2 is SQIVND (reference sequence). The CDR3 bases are TGTGCCAGTAGTATAGATGTGGCTAGCGATACCTACGAGCAGTACTTC. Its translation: CASSIDVASDTYEQYF.

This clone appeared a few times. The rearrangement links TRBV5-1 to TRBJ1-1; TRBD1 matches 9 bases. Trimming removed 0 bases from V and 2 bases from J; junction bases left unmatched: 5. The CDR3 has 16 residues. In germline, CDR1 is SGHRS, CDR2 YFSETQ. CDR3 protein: CASSLALTGGNTEAFF. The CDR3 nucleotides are TGCGCCAGCAGCTTGGCCTTGACAGGGGGTAACACTGAAGCTTTCTTT.

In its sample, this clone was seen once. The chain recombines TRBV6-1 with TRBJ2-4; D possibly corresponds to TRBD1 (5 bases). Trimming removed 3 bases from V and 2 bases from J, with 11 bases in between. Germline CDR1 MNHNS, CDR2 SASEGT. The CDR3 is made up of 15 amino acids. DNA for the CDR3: TGTGCCAGCAGTGATGCAGGGTCGACCAAAAACATTCAGTACTTC. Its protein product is CASSDAGSTKNIQYF.

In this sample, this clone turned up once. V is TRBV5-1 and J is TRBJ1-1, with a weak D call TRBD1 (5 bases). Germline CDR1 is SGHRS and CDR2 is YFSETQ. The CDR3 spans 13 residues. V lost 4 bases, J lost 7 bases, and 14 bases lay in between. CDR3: CASSLREGFEAFF. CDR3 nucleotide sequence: TGCGCCAGCAGCCTCAGGGAGGGTTTTGAAGCTTTCTTT. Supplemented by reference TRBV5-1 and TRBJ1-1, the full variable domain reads KAGVTQTPRYLIKTRGQQVTLSCSPISGHRSVSWYQQTPGQGLQFLFEYFSETQRNKGNFPGRFSGRQFSNSRSEMNVSTLELGDSALYLCASSLREGFEAFFGQGTRLTVV.

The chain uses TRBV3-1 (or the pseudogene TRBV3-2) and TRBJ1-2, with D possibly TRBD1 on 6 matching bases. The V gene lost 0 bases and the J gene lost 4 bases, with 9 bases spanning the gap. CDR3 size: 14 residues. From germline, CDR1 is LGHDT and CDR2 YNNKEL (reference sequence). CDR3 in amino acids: CASSQDSGAYGYTF. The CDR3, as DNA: TGTGCCAGCAGCCAAGATTCAGGGGCCTATGGCTACACCTTC.

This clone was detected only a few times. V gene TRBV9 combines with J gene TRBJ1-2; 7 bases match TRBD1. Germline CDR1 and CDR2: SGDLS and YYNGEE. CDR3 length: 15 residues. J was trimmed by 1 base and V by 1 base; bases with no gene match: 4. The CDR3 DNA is TGTGCCAGCAGCGTATGGGACAGCATTAACTATGGCTACACCTTC. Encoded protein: CASSVWDSINYGYTF.

The CDR3 coding sequence is TGTGCCAGCAGTCGACACGAGACAATTAACTATGGCTACACCTTC. This sequence encodes CASSRHETINYGYTF. J is TRBJ1-2 and V is TRBV2; D remains ambiguous. Germline CDR1 is SNHLY and CDR2 is FYNNEI. The CDR3 has 15 amino acids. Trimming pared 5 bases from V and 1 base from J, leaving 14 bases between.

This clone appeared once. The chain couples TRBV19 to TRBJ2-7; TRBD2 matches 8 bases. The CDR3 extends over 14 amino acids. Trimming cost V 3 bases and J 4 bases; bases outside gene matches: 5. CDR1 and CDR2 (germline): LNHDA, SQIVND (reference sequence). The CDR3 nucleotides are TGTGCCAGTAGTATCCCCGGGGGGGCGTACGAGCAGTACTTC. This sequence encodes CASSIPGGAYEQYF.